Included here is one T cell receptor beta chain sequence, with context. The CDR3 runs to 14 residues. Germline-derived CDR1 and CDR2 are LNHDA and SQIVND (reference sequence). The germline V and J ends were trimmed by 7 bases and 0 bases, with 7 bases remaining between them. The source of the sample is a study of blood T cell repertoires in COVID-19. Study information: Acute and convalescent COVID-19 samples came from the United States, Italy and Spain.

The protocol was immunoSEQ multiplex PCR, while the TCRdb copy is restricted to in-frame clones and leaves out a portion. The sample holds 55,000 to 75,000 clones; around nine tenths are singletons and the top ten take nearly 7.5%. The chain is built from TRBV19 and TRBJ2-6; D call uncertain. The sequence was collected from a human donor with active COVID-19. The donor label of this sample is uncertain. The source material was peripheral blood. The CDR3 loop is CASKKSSGANVLTF. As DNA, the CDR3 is TGTGCCAGTAAGAAGAGCTCTGGGGCCAACGTCCTGACTTTC.